This T cell receptor (beta chain) stems from a study of T-cell memory formation after mild COVID-19. Study results and limitations: Researchers report contracting CD4+ clones mostly in CM and EM, with CD8+ clones in EMRA.

5'RACE with constant-segment primers built TCRalpha and TCRbeta cDNA libraries with UMIs. TCRdb re-derived calls from the 5' RACE reads in MiXCR, one entry per CDR3 protein. Of 500,000 to 550,000 distinct CDR3 sequences listed, about 20% were seen once; the top ten hold around 13%. This clonotype was detected ten times or more. Its target is not known. The V end lost 2 bases, the J end lost 7 bases, and 9 bases lay between the germline ends. The CDR3 length is 13 residues. Germline V lookup: CDR1 MGHDK, CDR2 SYGVNS. The rearrangement links TRBV25-1 to TRBJ2-4; D may be TRBD1 (6 bases). The receptor was derived from an adult woman who had mild COVID-19 (a few samples of this study predate the infection). Cell type and time point are not known. Source material: PBMCs or a T cell subset sorted from them (not recorded which). The CDR3: CASSEGGANIQYF. The CDR3 bases are TGTGCCAGCAGTGAAGGGGGCGCTAACATTCAGTACTTC.